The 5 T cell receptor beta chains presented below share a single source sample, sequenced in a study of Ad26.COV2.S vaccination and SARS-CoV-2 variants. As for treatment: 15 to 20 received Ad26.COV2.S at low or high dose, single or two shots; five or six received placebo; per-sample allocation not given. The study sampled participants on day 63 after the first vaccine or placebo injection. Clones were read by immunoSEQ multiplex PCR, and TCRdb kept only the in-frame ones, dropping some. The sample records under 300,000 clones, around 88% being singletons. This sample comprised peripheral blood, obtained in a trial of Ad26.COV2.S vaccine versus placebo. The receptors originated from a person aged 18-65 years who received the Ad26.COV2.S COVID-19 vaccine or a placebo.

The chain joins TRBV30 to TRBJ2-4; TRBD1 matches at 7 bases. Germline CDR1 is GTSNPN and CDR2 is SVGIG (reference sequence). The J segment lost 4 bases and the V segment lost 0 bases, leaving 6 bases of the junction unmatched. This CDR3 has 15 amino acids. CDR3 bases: TGTGCCTGGAGTGTTCCCTCACAGGGGAAAAACATTCAGTACTTC. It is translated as CAWSVPSQGKNIQYF. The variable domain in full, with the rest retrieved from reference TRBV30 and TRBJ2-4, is SQTIHQWPATLVQPVGSPLSLECTVEGTSNPNLYWYRQAAGRGLQLLFYSVGIGQISSEVPQNLSASRPQDRQFILSSKKLLLSDSGFYLCAWSVPSQGKNIQYFGAGTRLSVL.

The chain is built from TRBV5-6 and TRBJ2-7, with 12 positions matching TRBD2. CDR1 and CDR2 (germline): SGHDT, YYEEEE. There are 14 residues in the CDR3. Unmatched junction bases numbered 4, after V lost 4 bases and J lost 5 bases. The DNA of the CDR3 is TGTGCCAGCAGCCGACTAGCGGGAGCCCACGAGCAGTACGTC. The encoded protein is CASSRLAGAHEQYV.

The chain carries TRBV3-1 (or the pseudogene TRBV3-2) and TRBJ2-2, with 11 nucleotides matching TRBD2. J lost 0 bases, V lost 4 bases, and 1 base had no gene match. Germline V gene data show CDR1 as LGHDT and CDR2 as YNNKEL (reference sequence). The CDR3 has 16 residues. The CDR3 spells CASSLLAGANTGELFF. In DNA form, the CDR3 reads TGTGCCAGCAGCCTACTAGCGGGAGCGAACACCGGGGAGCTGTTTTTT.

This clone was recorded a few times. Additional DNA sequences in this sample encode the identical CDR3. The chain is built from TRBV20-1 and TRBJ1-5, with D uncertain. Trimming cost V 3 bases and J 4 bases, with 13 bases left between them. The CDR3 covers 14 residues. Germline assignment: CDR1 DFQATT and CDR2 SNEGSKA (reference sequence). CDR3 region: CSASGEGSNQPQHF. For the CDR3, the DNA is TGCAGTGCTAGTGGGGAAGGATCAAATCAGCCCCAGCATTTT.

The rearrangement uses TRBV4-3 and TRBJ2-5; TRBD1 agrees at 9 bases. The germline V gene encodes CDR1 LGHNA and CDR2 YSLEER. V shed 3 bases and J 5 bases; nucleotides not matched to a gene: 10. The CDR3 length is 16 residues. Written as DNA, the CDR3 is TGCGCCAGCAGCCATCACCGGGACAGGGACCCGGAGACCCAGTACTTC. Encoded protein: CASSHHRDRDPETQYF.